This T cell receptor beta chain is from a study of shared clonotypes between healthy human individuals. Deep-level assay runs were performed. How the authors handled the data: With immunoSEQ giving junction-only sequences and no quality scores, filtering differed. Clones were sequenced by immunoSEQ multiplex PCR, and TCRdb holds only the in-frame ones, with some missing. V and J calls and clone size are copied from that table; D and trimming were computed from the DNA. The data contain 1,400,000 or so clones, approximately 98.5% of them singletons. CDR1 KGHSH and CDR2 LQKENI come from the germline V gene. This CDR3 has 16 amino acids. Trimming removed 2 bases from V and 5 bases from J; junction bases left unmatched: 5. The donors, healthy adults who were HIV-negative, had experienced no recent acute infections or vaccinations. Investigators divided CD4+ cells into CD45RA+ naive and CD45RA-negative memory subsets.

Source material: naive CD4+ T cells sorted from blood. Subset described: CD45RA+ positively selected. The V and J genes are TRBV18 and TRBJ2-1; 11 bases align to TRBD2. The clonotype originates from a man aged 30 to 39 in good health. DNA for the CDR3: TGTGCCAGCTCACCATACCTAGCGGGAGGAGACAATGAGCAGTTCTTC. Translation: CASSPYLAGGDNEQFF.